This passage covers 7 T cell receptor beta chains from one sample sequenced in a study of cytomegalovirus exposure and HLA in healthy donors. The PCR ran on 60 Vbeta and 13 Jbeta primers. The repertoire was sequenced with immunoSEQ multiplex PCR; TCRdb's copy has only in-frame clones and lacks some. The profile covers some 150,000 clones, with 60% to 80% appearing a single time and about 0.66% taken by the ten largest. The sample consisted of PBMCs. The receptors derive from a male donor in good health and CMV-seronegative.

J is TRBJ1-4 and V is TRBV4-1, with TRBD1 identical over 9 bases. The CDR3 length is 15 residues. V dropped 5 bases and J dropped 6; count of bases not matched to a gene: 7. Germline V CDR1 and CDR2: MGHRA, YSYEKL. CDR3 protein: CASSIYRQGDEKLFF. The CDR3 DNA sequence: TGCGCCAGCAGCATATACAGACAGGGGGATGAAAAACTGTTTTTT.

The chain couples TRBV9 to TRBJ2-1, with 9 bases identical to TRBD2. CDR1 and CDR2 (germline): SGDLS, YYNGEE. V was pared by 4 bases and J by 2 bases, with 4 bases of the junction left unmatched. The CDR3 is 15 residues long. CDR3 in amino acids: CASSPLAGAYNEQFF. The CDR3 DNA reads as TGTGCCAGCAGCCCATTAGCGGGGGCCTACAATGAGCAGTTCTTC.

Only a few counts were recorded for this clone. The chain recombines TRBV5-4 with TRBJ1-2, with D possibly TRBD1 on 5 matching bases. Germline CDR1 and CDR2: SGHNT and YYREEE (reference sequence). The CDR3 covers 14 residues. V was cut by 2 bases and J by 7 bases, with 15 bases left in between. CDR3 in amino acids: CASSFARVLGGYTF. The CDR3 DNA follows: TGTGCCAGCAGCTTCGCCAGGGTTCTCGGTGGCTACACCTTC.

The chain couples TRBV14 to TRBJ1-2; D gene unclear. The CDR3 runs 13 residues. Trimming removed 4 bases from V and 2 bases from J, with 8 bases in between. Germline V gives CDR1 SGHDN, CDR2 FVKESK. This CDR3 is CASSRTTNYGYTF. In nucleotides, the CDR3 is TGTGCCAGCAGCCGCACAACGAACTATGGCTACACCTTC.

The chain has TRBV15 and TRBJ2-1, with 12 bases lining up with TRBD2. CDR1 is LNHNV and CDR2 is YYDKDF in the germline V gene (reference sequence). The CDR3 loop spans 18 amino acids. J was trimmed by 4 bases and V by 0 bases; bases with no gene match: 7. CDR3 coding DNA: TGTGCCACCAGCAGAGATCGTCTAGCGGGAGGGGGGTACAATGAGCAGTTCTTC. This sequence encodes CATSRDRLAGGGYNEQFF. The complete variable domain, with remaining parts taken from reference TRBV15 and TRBJ2-1, reads DAMVIQNPRYQVTQFGKPVTLSCSQTLNHNVMYWYQQKSSQAPKLLFHYYDKDFNNEADTPDNFQSRRPNTSFCFLDIRSPGLGDTAMYLCATSRDRLAGGGYNEQFFGPGTRLTVL.

This clone has only a few counts. The rearrangement uses TRBV19 and TRBJ1-3; TRBD1 agrees at 8 bases. The ends lost 9 bases at V and 0 bases at J; junction bases unmatched: 7. Looked up from germline, CDR1 is LNHDA and CDR2 is SQIVND (reference sequence). CDR3 length: 15 amino acids. CDR3 sequence (DNA): TGTGCCAGCCGCCCAACAGGGGGCTCTGGAAACACCATATATTTT. It codes for CASRPTGGSGNTIYF.

This chain connects TRBV30 to TRBJ2-7; 8 bases are a match to TRBD1. This CDR3 contains 15 residues. CDR1 and CDR2 (germline): GTSNPN, SVGIG (reference sequence). The ends lost 3 bases at V and 4 bases at J; junction bases unmatched: 11. The CDR3 DNA follows: TGTGCCTGGAGGGGGGGAAACAGGGGGACGTACGAGCAGTACTTC. It encodes CAWRGGNRGTYEQYF.